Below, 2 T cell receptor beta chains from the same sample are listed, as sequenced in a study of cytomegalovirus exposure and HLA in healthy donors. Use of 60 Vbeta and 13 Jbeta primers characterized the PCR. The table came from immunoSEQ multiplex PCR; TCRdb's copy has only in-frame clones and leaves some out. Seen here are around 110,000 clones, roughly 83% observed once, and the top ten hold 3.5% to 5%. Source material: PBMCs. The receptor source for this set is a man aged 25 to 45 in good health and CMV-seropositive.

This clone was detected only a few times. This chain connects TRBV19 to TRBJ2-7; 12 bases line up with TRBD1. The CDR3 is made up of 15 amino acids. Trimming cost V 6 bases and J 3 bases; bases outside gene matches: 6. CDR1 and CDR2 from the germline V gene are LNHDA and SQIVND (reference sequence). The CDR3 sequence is CASSAGQGAGYEQYF. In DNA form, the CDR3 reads TGTGCCAGTAGCGCGGGACAGGGGGCCGGCTACGAGCAGTACTTC.

CDR3 sequence (DNA): TGCAGCGTGACGGACAGGAACACTGAAGCTTTCTTT. This translates into CSVTDRNTEAFF. The chain employs TRBV29-1 and TRBJ1-1; a weak D match, TRBD1 (6 bases). Per germline, CDR1 SQVTM and CDR2 ANQGSEA. The length of the CDR3 is 12 residues. The germline V and J ends were trimmed by 6 bases and 1 base, with 9 bases remaining between them.